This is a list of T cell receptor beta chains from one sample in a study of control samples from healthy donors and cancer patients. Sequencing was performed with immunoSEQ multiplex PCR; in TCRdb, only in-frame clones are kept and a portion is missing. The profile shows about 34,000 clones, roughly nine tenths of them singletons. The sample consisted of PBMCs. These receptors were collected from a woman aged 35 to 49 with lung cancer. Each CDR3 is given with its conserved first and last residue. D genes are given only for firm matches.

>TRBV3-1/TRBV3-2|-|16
CASSQDPPSTNEKLFF
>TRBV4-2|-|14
CASSREVGNQPQHF
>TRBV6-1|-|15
CASSEAHRPPGEQYF
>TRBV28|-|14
CASSLSGKAGELFF
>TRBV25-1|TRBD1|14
CASKDRGHGSPLHF
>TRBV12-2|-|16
CASRLAIQGANEKLFF
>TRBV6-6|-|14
CASSPGTTPHEQYF
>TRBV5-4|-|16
CASSLEEGLLGYGYTF
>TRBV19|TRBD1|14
CASSPGTGSYEQYF
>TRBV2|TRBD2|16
CASSEARGVRANVLTF
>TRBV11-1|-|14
CASSPGYSYNEQFF
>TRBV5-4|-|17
CASSLALGQSSTDTQYF
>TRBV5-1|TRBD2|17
CASSLARTSDRTDTQYF
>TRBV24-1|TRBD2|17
CATKEGTSGDLQETQYF
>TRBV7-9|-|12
CASSLSLGGYTF